Presented here are 27 T cell receptor beta chains from one specimen sequenced in a study of blood T cell repertoires in COVID-19. Sequencing used immunoSEQ multiplex PCR; TCRdb keeps in-frame clones, though not all of them. The profile shows over 45,000 clones, about 83% of them singletons. Sample: peripheral blood. Receptors originate from a human donor in a cohort sampled during active COVID-19.

V and J are TRBV5-1 and TRBJ2-1; 7 nucleotides agree with TRBD2. CDR1 SGHRS and CDR2 YFSETQ come from the germline V gene. Trimming took 0 bases from V and 2 from J; bases not matched to a gene: 5. The CDR3 contains 16 residues. CDR3 nucleotides: TGCGCCAGCAGCTTGGAGATTGCGGGGGCCTACAATGAGCAGTTCTTC. This encodes CASSLEIAGAYNEQFF.

The chain has TRBV30 and TRBJ2-3, with 11 positions matching TRBD1. From germline, CDR1 is GTSNPN and CDR2 SVGIG (reference sequence). Unmatched junction bases numbered 5, after V lost 6 bases and J lost 3 bases. This CDR3 has 14 residues. The DNA of the CDR3 is TGTGCCTGCGCGGGACAGGGGGGGACAGATACGCAGTATTTT. Translation: CACAGQGGTDTQYF. The whole variable domain, filled in from reference TRBV30 and TRBJ2-3, reads SQTIHQWPATLVQPVGSPLSLECTVEGTSNPNLYWYRQAAGRGLQLLFYSVGIGQISSEVPQNLSASRPQDRQFILSSKKLLLSDSGFYLCACAGQGGTDTQYFGPGTRLTVL.

The chain carries TRBV11-2 and TRBJ2-5, with 8 bases lining up with TRBD1. Germline CDR1 reads SGHAT; CDR2 reads FQNNGV. CDR3 size: 15 residues. The V and J ends lost 5 bases and 1 base, in that order; junction bases with no gene match: 6. CDR3 bases: TGTGCCAGCAGCCGCCGGGACAGGTTCCAAGAGACCCAGTACTTC. The encoded protein is CASSRRDRFQETQYF. Full variable domain (remainder filled in from reference TRBV11-2 and TRBJ2-5): EAGVAQSPRYKIIEKRQSVAFWCNPISGHATLYWYQQILGQGPKLLIQFQNNGVVDDSQLPKDRFSAERLKGVDSTLKIQPAKLEDSAVYLCASSRRDRFQETQYFGPGTRLLVL.

This clone appeared a few times. The chain is built from TRBV11-2 and TRBJ1-2; 9 bases are shared with TRBD1. The CDR3 covers 15 residues. After removal of 6 bases from V and 7 bases from J, the junction contained 12 bases not matched to a gene. Germline V gene lookup returns CDR1 SGHAT and CDR2 FQNNGV. CDR3 DNA sequence: TGTGCCAGCAGGTCCTGGGGACAGGGAGATTTTGGCTACACCTTC. Translating gives CASRSWGQGDFGYTF.

The chain links TRBV2 to TRBJ1-1; 8 bases line up with TRBD1. Germline CDR1 reads SNHLY; CDR2 reads FYNNEI. The J segment lost 0 bases and the V segment lost 4 bases, leaving 4 bases of the junction unmatched. CDR3 length: 15 residues. The CDR3 protein is CASSAGQGLNTEAFF. As DNA, the CDR3 is TGTGCCAGCAGTGCCGGACAGGGTTTGAACACTGAAGCTTTCTTT. Complete variable domain (other parts from reference TRBV2 and TRBJ1-1): EPEVTQTPSHQVTQMGQEVILRCVPISNHLYFYWYRQILGQKVEFLVSFYNNEISEKSEIFDDQFSVERPDGSNFTLKIRSTKLEDSAMYFCASSAGQGLNTEAFFGQGTRLTVV.

The count of this clone is one. This chain joins TRBV5-1 and TRBJ1-1; D not certain. V was shortened by 4 bases and J by 11 bases, with 24 bases between the two germline ends. The CDR3 length is 15 residues. Germline lookup yields CDR1 SGHRS and CDR2 YFSETQ. The CDR3 sequence is CASSHDPGGVVSAFF. Written as DNA, the CDR3 is TGCGCCAGCAGCCACGATCCGGGAGGAGTTGTGTCGGCTTTCTTT.

The genes are TRBV14 and TRBJ2-5; 10 bases align to TRBD1. Germline CDR1 and CDR2: SGHDN and FVKESK. This CDR3 comprises 16 residues. Trimming cost V 1 base and J 1 base; bases outside gene matches: 3. CDR3 in DNA: TGTGCCAGCAGCCAAGGTGGGACAGGGGCCCAAGAGACCCAGTACTTC. Its protein product is CASSQGGTGAQETQYF.

V is TRBV4-1 and J is TRBJ1-3; no clear D. V lost 1 base, J lost 0 bases, and 13 bases lay in between. Germline V lookup: CDR1 MGHRA, CDR2 YSYEKL. The CDR3 sequence is 17 residues long. CDR3: CASSQGSSRISGNTIYF. For the CDR3, the DNA is TGCGCCAGCAGCCAAGGCTCGAGCAGGATCTCTGGAAACACCATATATTTT.

The V and J genes are TRBV5-1 and TRBJ2-7; the match to TRBD2 covers 8 bases. Germline CDR1 and CDR2: SGHRS and YFSETQ. V shed 5 bases and J 5 bases; nucleotides not matched to a gene: 12. The CDR3 is made up of 15 amino acids. This chain's CDR3 is CASSLSGLAGDEQYF. DNA of the CDR3: TGCGCCAGCAGTCTCTCGGGCCTAGCGGGTGACGAGCAGTACTTC. Combining the CDR3 with reference TRBV5-1 and TRBJ2-7 gives the whole variable domain KAGVTQTPRYLIKTRGQQVTLSCSPISGHRSVSWYQQTPGQGLQFLFEYFSETQRNKGNFPGRFSGRQFSNSRSEMNVSTLELGDSALYLCASSLSGLAGDEQYFGPGTRLTVT.

The chain has TRBV7-6 and TRBJ2-5; no clear D. The CDR3 length is 17 residues. V gave up 1 base and J gave up 3 bases, with 18 bases separating them. The germline V gene encodes CDR1 SGHVS and CDR2 FNYEAQ. CDR3: CASSLGLSLPMEETQYF. CDR3 DNA sequence: TGTGCCAGCAGCTTAGGACTGTCTCTTCCCATGGAAGAGACCCAGTACTTC.

J is TRBJ2-7 and V is TRBV3-1 (or the pseudogene TRBV3-2); 15 bases match TRBD2. CDR1 LGHDT and CDR2 YNNKEL come from the germline V gene (reference sequence). J gave up 6 bases and V 4 bases, and 10 bases lay outside the gene matches. The CDR3 spans 17 residues. The CDR3 region is CASSRGTSGGSFREQYF. The CDR3 DNA reads TGTGCCAGCAGCCGGGGGACTAGCGGGGGGTCCTTTCGCGAGCAGTACTTC.

The chain combines TRBV5-6 with TRBJ2-4; the match to TRBD2 covers 8 bases. The V segment lost 1 base and the J segment 3 bases; nucleotides outside the gene matches: 9. The CDR3 runs to 17 residues. The germline V gene encodes CDR1 SGHDT and CDR2 YYEEEE. The CDR3 here is CASSLRAGGDYKNIQYF. The CDR3 DNA reads as TGTGCCAGCAGCTTGAGGGCGGGGGGCGATTACAAAAACATTCAGTACTTC.

The chain couples TRBV5-4 to TRBJ2-1; 10 bases line up with TRBD2. V shed 0 bases and J 4 bases; nucleotides not matched to a gene: 1. This CDR3 comprises 15 residues. Germline V gene data show CDR1 as SGHNT and CDR2 as YYREEE (reference sequence). The DNA of the CDR3 is TGTGCCAGCAGCTTGGAAGCGGGGGGGTACAATGAGCAGTTCTTC. Amino acid sequence: CASSLEAGGYNEQFF. The full variable domain, its missing parts supplied by reference TRBV5-4 and TRBJ2-1, is ETGVTQSPTHLIKTRGQQVTLRCSSQSGHNTVSWYQQALGQGPQFIFQYYREEENGRGNFPPRFSGLQFPNYSSELNVNALELDDSALYLCASSLEAGGYNEQFFGPGTRLTVL.

The chain combines TRBV5-1 with TRBJ1-2; 7 bases align to TRBD1. This CDR3 has 14 residues. Germline CDR1 is SGHRS and CDR2 is YFSETQ. J was trimmed by 6 bases and V by 0 bases; bases with no gene match: 5. The CDR3 bases are TGCGCCAGCAGCTTGGGACAGGGATTGGATGGCTACACCTTC. This codes for CASSLGQGLDGYTF. Full variable domain (rest looked up from reference TRBV5-1 and TRBJ1-2): KAGVTQTPRYLIKTRGQQVTLSCSPISGHRSVSWYQQTPGQGLQFLFEYFSETQRNKGNFPGRFSGRQFSNSRSEMNVSTLELGDSALYLCASSLGQGLDGYTFGSGTRLTVV.

The chain combines TRBV28 with TRBJ2-5, with D possibly TRBD1 on 6 matching bases. V was trimmed by 5 bases and J by 1 base, leaving 11 bases between them. The CDR3 has 14 residues. Germline V CDR1 and CDR2: MDHEN, SYDVKM. The CDR3 spells CASSLQGFQETQYF. The CDR3 region has the DNA TGTGCCAGCAGTCTCCAGGGGTTCCAAGAGACCCAGTACTTC.

This chain joins TRBV5-1 and TRBJ2-2; 14 bases agree with TRBD2. The V gene end was trimmed by 1 base and the J gene end by 7 bases; junction bases not matched to a gene: 6. Germline CDR1 SGHRS, CDR2 YFSETQ. The CDR3 has 17 residues. The DNA of the CDR3 is TGCGCCAGCAGCTTGTACGGGACTAGCGGGGGCCTCGGGGAGCTGTTTTTT. It encodes CASSLYGTSGGLGELFF.

The V call is TRBV11-2, the J call TRBJ2-5; D is perhaps TRBD2 (5 bases). Germline values: CDR1 SGHAT, CDR2 FQNNGV. The V and J ends lost 5 bases and 5 bases respectively, with 15 bases between them. The CDR3 covers 14 residues. The CDR3, as DNA: TGTGCCAGCAGCGCGGGCCGAGCATCGGAGACCCAGTACTTC. It yields the protein CASSAGRASETQYF.

The J gene is TRBJ2-3, the V gene TRBV7-9; the match to TRBD2 covers 9 bases. CDR1 and CDR2 from the germline V gene are SEHNR and FQNEAQ (reference sequence). This CDR3 spans 16 amino acids. The V and J ends lost 8 bases and 0 bases, in that order; junction bases with no gene match: 9. DNA for the CDR3: TGTGCCAGCGGGGGATTAGCGGGGGCGAGCACAGATACGCAGTATTTT. Translating it yields CASGGLAGASTDTQYF.

This rearrangement joins TRBV24-1 to TRBJ1-2; 9 bases match TRBD1. Germline CDR1 is KGHDR and CDR2 is SFDVKD. Trimming at V came to 5 bases and at J to 6 bases, leaving 6 bases not matched to a gene. The CDR3 spans 14 residues. CDR3 nucleotide sequence: TGTGCCACCAGTGGAACAGGGGGCAGAGATGGCTACACCTTC. Its protein product is CATSGTGGRDGYTF.

This sequence joins TRBV4-1 and TRBJ2-7, with D maybe TRBD2 (5 bases). Trimming left V 3 bases short and J 0 bases short, with 12 bases between. CDR3 length: 15 amino acids. The V gene's germline CDR1 is MGHRA and CDR2 YSYEKL. CDR3: CASSHGRASSYEQYF. CDR3 coding DNA: TGCGCCAGCAGCCATGGGCGGGCGAGCTCCTACGAGCAGTACTTC.

The chain uses TRBV6-5 and TRBJ1-5, with 9 nucleotides matching TRBD1. This CDR3 is built from 13 residues. The ends lost 6 bases at V and 7 bases at J; junction bases unmatched: 4. Germline V gives CDR1 MNHEY, CDR2 SVGAGI. The CDR3 spells CASRQGALQPQHF. The CDR3 DNA follows: TGTGCCAGCAGACAGGGGGCTCTGCAGCCCCAGCATTTT.

In its sample, this clone was seen a few times. J is TRBJ1-5 and V is TRBV7-8; D remains ambiguous. This CDR3 comprises 14 residues. V lost 4 bases to trimming and J lost 4 bases, with 11 bases between them. CDR1 is SGHVS, CDR2 FQNEAQ, per germline. CDR3 sequence (DNA): TGTGCCAGCAGCTCTCAAGGGAGTAATCAGCCCCAGCATTTT. Its translation is CASSSQGSNQPQHF.

The J gene is TRBJ2-6, the V gene TRBV19; 8 bases line up with TRBD1. With 5 bases clipped from V and 1 base from J, the junction kept 7 bases outside the gene matches. This CDR3 has 17 residues. Germline V gene sequence: CDR1 LNHDA, CDR2 SQIVND (reference sequence). The CDR3 DNA reads TGTGCCAGTAGTGCGCGGACAGGGTATTCTGGGGCCAACGTCCTGACTTTC. It is translated as CASSARTGYSGANVLTF. The whole variable domain, filled in from reference TRBV19 and TRBJ2-6, reads DGGITQSPKYLFRKEGQNVTLSCEQNLNHDAMYWYRQDPGQGLRLIYYSQIVNDFQKGDIAEGYSVSREKKESFPLTVTSAQKNPTAFYLCASSARTGYSGANVLTFGAGSRLTVL.

The rearrangement links TRBV27 to TRBJ2-2; possible D gene TRBD1, 6 bases. V shed 0 bases and J shed 12 bases, with 11 bases lying between them. The CDR3 runs 13 residues. In germline, CDR1 is MNHEY, CDR2 SMNVEV (reference sequence). The CDR3 reads CASSLSQGFKLFF. The CDR3, as DNA: TGTGCCAGCAGTTTATCGCAGGGGTTTAAGCTGTTTTTT.

The rearrangement joins TRBV27 to TRBJ1-2; 7 bases align to TRBD1. This CDR3 has 14 amino acids. V was clipped by 5 bases and J by 0 bases; unmatched bases: 3. Germline CDR1 and CDR2: MNHEY and SMNVEV (reference sequence). The CDR3 DNA is TGTGCCAGCAGTATACAGGGGCCTAACTATGGCTACACCTTC. Translated: CASSIQGPNYGYTF.

V gene TRBV30 combines with J gene TRBJ1-6, with D tentatively TRBD1 (6 bases). CDR1 is GTSNPN, CDR2 SVGIG, per germline (reference sequence). The CDR3 totals 12 residues. V gave up 2 bases and J gave up 7 bases, with 6 bases separating them. CDR3 in DNA: TGTGCCTGGAGTCAGGGGAATTCACCCCTCCACTTT. It specifies CAWSQGNSPLHF.

CDR3 protein: CASSFDNSYEQYF. The CDR3 DNA sequence: TGCGCCAGCAGCTTTGACAACTCCTACGAGCAGTACTTC. This rearrangement joins TRBV5-1 to TRBJ2-7; no clear D. The CDR3 has 13 amino acids. The germline CDR1 and CDR2 sequences are SGHRS and YFSETQ. The V end was cut by 2 bases, the J end by 0 bases, with 6 bases between.